This T cell receptor (beta chain) was captured by sequencing in a study of blood T cell repertoires in COVID-19. The overall study: The United States, Italy and Spain were the sources of the acute and convalescent COVID-19 samples. Nucleic acid was either cDNA or gDNA, and it came from T cells, B-cell-depleted T cells, or PBMCs.

Across about two dozen US areas, participants ranged in age from about 18 to 100 years. In the study's own analysis: By means of reference gene primer amplification, nucleated cell counts were estimated. Produced via immunoSEQ multiplex PCR; TCRdb's table is partial and in-frame only. V and J calls and clone size are given by that table; D and trimming were obtained from the DNA. The sample lists fewer than 350,000 clones, over 80% occurring once. This CDR3 is built from 15 residues. CDR1 is MNHEY, CDR2 SMNVEV, per germline (reference sequence). The V segment lost 11 bases and the J segment 5 bases; nucleotides outside the gene matches: 18.

This rearrangement joins TRBV27 to TRBJ2-7; 7 bases fit TRBD1. Input material: PBMCs or T cells enriched from blood (not recorded which). This clonotype was obtained from a woman in her twenties or thirties with acute COVID-19. CDR3 sequence reads: CAYRSQGQGGHEQYF. In nucleotides, the CDR3 is TGTGCCTATCGTTCACAGGGGCAGGGCGGACACGAGCAGTACTTC.